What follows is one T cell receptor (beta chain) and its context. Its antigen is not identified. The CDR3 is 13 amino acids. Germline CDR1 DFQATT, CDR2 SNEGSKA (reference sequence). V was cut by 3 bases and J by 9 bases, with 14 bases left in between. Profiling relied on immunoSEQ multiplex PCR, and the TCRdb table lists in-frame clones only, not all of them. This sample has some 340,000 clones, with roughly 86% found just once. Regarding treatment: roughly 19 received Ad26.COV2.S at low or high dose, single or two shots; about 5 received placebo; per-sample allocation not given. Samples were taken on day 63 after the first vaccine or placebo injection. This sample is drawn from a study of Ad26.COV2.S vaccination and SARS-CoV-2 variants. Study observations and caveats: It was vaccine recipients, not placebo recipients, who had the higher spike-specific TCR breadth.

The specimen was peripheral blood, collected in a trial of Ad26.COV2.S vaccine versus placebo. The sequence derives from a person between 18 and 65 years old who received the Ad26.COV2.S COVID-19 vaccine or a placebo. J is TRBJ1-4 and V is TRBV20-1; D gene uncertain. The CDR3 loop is CSASRRQGKKLFF. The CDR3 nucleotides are TGCAGTGCTAGTCGGCGTCAAGGGAAAAAACTGTTTTTT.